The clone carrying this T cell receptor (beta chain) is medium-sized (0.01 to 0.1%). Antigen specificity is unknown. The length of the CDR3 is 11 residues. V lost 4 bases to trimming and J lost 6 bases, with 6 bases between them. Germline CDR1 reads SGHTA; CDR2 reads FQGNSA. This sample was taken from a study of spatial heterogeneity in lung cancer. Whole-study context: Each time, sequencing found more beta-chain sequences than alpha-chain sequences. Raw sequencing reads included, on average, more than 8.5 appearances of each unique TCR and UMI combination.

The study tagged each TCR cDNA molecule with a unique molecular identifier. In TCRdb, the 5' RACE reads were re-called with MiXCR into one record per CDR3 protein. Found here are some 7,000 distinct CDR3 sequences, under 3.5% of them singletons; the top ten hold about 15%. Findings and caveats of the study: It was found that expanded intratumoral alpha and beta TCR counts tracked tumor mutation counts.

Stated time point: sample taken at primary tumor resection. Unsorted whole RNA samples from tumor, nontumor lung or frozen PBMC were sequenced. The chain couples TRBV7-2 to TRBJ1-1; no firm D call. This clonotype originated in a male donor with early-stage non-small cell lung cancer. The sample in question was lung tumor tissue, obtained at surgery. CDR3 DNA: TGTGCCAGCAGCTCCTATCCTGAAGCTTTCTTT. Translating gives CASSSYPEAFF. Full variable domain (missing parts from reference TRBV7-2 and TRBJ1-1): GAGVSQSPSNKVTEKGKDVELRCDPISGHTALYWYRQSLGQGLEFLIYFQGNSAPDKSGLPSDRFSAERTGGSVSTLTIQRTQQEDSAVYLCASSSYPEAFFGQGTRLTVV.